The rows below give T cell receptor beta chains drawn from one sample of a study of control samples from healthy donors and cancer patients. Data came from immunoSEQ multiplex PCR; TCRdb stores just in-frame clones and leaves some out. Of about 160,000 clones in the sample, 80% to 95% were seen once. Sequencing was done on a sample of blood. The receptors come from a woman in her thirties in good health. Each CDR3 is given with its conserved first and last residue. D genes are given only for firm matches. Where a row states a size, it is once, few, many or the class of an expanded clone; other rows omit it.

d_call j_call v_call clone_size cdr3_nt cdr3_aa
TRBD2 TRBJ2-2 TRBV5-1 . TGCGCCAGCAGCTTGGCGCCAGCGGGACCCACCGGGGAGCTGTTTTTT CASSLAPAGPTGELFF
. TRBJ2-3 TRBV7-9 . TGTGCCAGCAGCTTGCGGGCCGGCACAGATACGCAGTATTTT CASSLRAGTDTQYF
TRBD2 TRBJ2-1 TRBV5-5 . TGTGCCAGCAGCTTGGCCGGCGGGACTAGAGCGTACAATGAGCAGTTCTTC CASSLAGGTRAYNEQFF
. TRBJ1-6 TRBV19 . TGTGCCAGTAGTATAGACGACAATTCACCCCTCCACTTT CASSIDDNSPLHF
TRBD1 TRBJ2-1 TRBV29-1 . TGCAGCGTTGACCCGGGACAGGGGGCAGTCGAGCAGTTCTTC CSVDPGQGAVEQFF
TRBD2 TRBJ2-1 TRBV7-8 . TGTGCCAGCAGCCTCCGACTAGCGGTTAACAATGAGCAGTTCTTC CASSLRLAVNNEQFF
. TRBJ2-1 TRBV3-1/TRBV3-2 . TGTGCCAGCAGCCAATGGTCCGAGCTGGATGAGCAGTTCTTC CASSQWSELDEQFF
. TRBJ2-1 TRBV27 . TGTGCCAGCAGTCAACTTACAGGGTCTGTAAGTGAGCAGTTCTTC CASSQLTGSVSEQFF
TRBD2 TRBJ2-1 TRBV19 . TGTGCCAGTAGTAGTCTAGCGGGAGTTCGGTTCTTC CASSSLAGVRFF
. TRBJ2-6 TRBV24-1 . TGTGCCACCAGTGATCCCGTCCGTGGTTCTGGGGCCAACGTCCTGACTTTC CATSDPVRGSGANVLTF
. TRBJ1-6 TRBV3-1/TRBV3-2 . TGTGCCAGCAGCCAAGATCAGGAGAGCTCCTATAATTCACCCCTCCACTTT CASSQDQESSYNSPLHF
TRBD1 TRBJ1-4 TRBV6-5 . TGTGCCAGCAGTTACTCGGAGACAGGGTCAAAACTGTTTTTT CASSYSETGSKLFF
. TRBJ2-3 TRBV7-9 . TGTGCAGCAGGGGTAGGGAGTGCAGATACGCAGTATTTT CAAGVGSADTQYF
. TRBJ2-1 TRBV11-2 once TGTGCCAGCAGCTTAGGGGGGAGGTCCTTAAATGAGCAGTTCTTC CASSLGGRSLNEQFF
. TRBJ2-1 TRBV7-9 . TGTGCCAGCAGCTTAGCGCCTTCTTATGAGCAGTTCTTC CASSLAPSYEQFF
TRBD2 TRBJ2-5 TRBV27 . TGTGCCAGCAGTTTTCAAGCGGGAGGGCGCGAGACCCAGTACTTC CASSFQAGGRETQYF
. TRBJ1-3 TRBV6-5 . TGTGCCAGGACTGGACGGTGTATAGGAAACACCATATATTTT CARTGRCIGNTIYF
. TRBJ2-2 TRBV30 . TGTGCCTTCCGACAGCCCGGGGAGCTGTTTTTT CAFRQPGELFF
TRBD2 TRBJ2-1 TRBV18 . TGTGCCAGCTCACAAAGATTAGCGGGGGGAGGCAATGAGCAGTTCTTC CASSQRLAGGGNEQFF
. TRBJ1-3 TRBV9 . TGTGCCAGCAGCGCCCTCCCATCTGGAAACACCATATATTTT CASSALPSGNTIYF
. TRBJ2-7 TRBV19 . TGTGCCAGTAGTATTATCAGCGGCTCCTACGAGCAGTACTTC CASSIISGSYEQYF
. TRBJ2-7 TRBV7-2 . TGTGCCAGCAGGGGGTATAGCTCCTACGAGCAGTACTTC CASRGYSSYEQYF
. TRBJ1-2 TRBV28 . TGTGCCAGCAGTTCGACCCCCCAGGGGTGGGTGGGCTACACCTTC CASSSTPQGWVGYTF
TRBD1 TRBJ2-5 TRBV2 . TGTGCCAGCAGGAGGGGACAGGGTACCCAAGAGACCCAGTACTTC CASRRGQGTQETQYF
. TRBJ1-1 TRBV6-1 . TGTGCCAGCAGTGAAGCGCCGACAGGATCCACTGAAGCTTTCTTT CASSEAPTGSTEAFF
. TRBJ1-1 TRBV25-1 . TGTGCCAGCAGTGGCCTACAGATGAACACTGAAGCTTTCTTT CASSGLQMNTEAFF
. TRBJ2-7 TRBV24-1 . TGTGCCACCAGTGACCCCTTCTCCTACGAGCAGTACTTC CATSDPFSYEQYF
TRBD1 TRBJ2-2 TRBV2 . TGTGCCAGCAGTGAAGCGGGGGACAGGGTAAAGACCGGGGAGCTGTTTTTT CASSEAGDRVKTGELFF
TRBD2 TRBJ2-3 TRBV4-1 few TGCGCCAGCAGCCAAGGGGGCGGGCAGGGAGGGTCAGATACGCAGTATTTT CASSQGGGQGGSDTQYF
TRBD1 TRBJ2-2 TRBV9 . TGTGCCAGCAGATACAGGGGGCGGAGGCGGGTGAACACCGGGGAGCTGTTTTTT CASRYRGRRRVNTGELFF
TRBD1 TRBJ1-1 TRBV13 . TGTGCCAGCAGCCCGCGGACAGGGGGCGCCCGGAACACTGAAGCTTTCTTT CASSPRTGGARNTEAFF
. TRBJ2-3 TRBV28 . TGTGCCAGCAATACACAGGGATCCCACACAGATACGCAGTATTTT CASNTQGSHTDTQYF
TRBD1 TRBJ2-7 TRBV7-9 . TGTGCCAGCAGCTTAGAGAGGACAGGGAACTACGAGCAGTACTTC CASSLERTGNYEQYF
. TRBJ1-5 TRBV12-5 . TGTGCTAGTGGTCCGTCCCCGTATAGCAATCAGCCCCAGCATTTT CASGPSPYSNQPQHF
. TRBJ2-5 TRBV18 . TGTGCCAGCTCACTAGGTCTCCAAGAGACCCAGTACTTC CASSLGLQETQYF
. TRBJ1-1 TRBV7-9 . TGTGCCAGCAGCCCACGGGGGGGGAACACTGAAGCTTTCTTT CASSPRGGNTEAFF
. TRBJ1-1 TRBV5-6 . TGTGCCAGCAGCTTTACAACGGTTGAAGCTTTCTTT CASSFTTVEAFF
TRBD1 TRBJ2-7 TRBV5-1 . TGCGCCAGCAGCCTATCGCAGGGGGCGGTTTACGAGCAGTACTTC CASSLSQGAVYEQYF
TRBD1 TRBJ2-3 TRBV6-4 . TGTGCCAGCAGTGACTCCGGGACAGCCACAGATACGCAGTATTTT CASSDSGTATDTQYF
TRBD2 TRBJ2-3 TRBV6-4 . TGTGCCAGCAGTGACGGGACTAGCAGCACAGATACGCAGTATTTT CASSDGTSSTDTQYF
. TRBJ1-2 TRBV29-1 . TGCAGCGTTGAGATAGCTTCTAACTATGGCTACACCTTC CSVEIASNYGYTF
. TRBJ2-5 TRBV30 . TGTGCCTGGAGTCGGTCCGGGGAGACCCAGTACTTC CAWSRSGETQYF
. TRBJ1-3 TRBV9 . TGTGCCAGCAGCGTAGCGTGGGGAGCCGGAAACACCATATATTTT CASSVAWGAGNTIYF
. TRBJ2-7 TRBV29-1 . TGCAGCGTTGATGACCCGCCCTACGAGCAGTACTTC CSVDDPPYEQYF
. TRBJ1-1 TRBV15 . TGTGCCACCAGCAGGGAGGGGAACACTGAAGCTTTCTTT CATSREGNTEAFF
TRBD2 TRBJ2-3 TRBV28 . TGTGCCATCAAAATTAGCGGGACGGATACGCAGTATTTT CAIKISGTDTQYF